This TCR beta chain was obtained from a study of post-analysis software for immune sequencing data. At the level of the study: The disease courses spanned relapsing-remitting, secondary progressive and progressive-relapsing forms of multiple sclerosis. Study outcomes and limitations: Patients with multiple sclerosis recorded significantly lower normalized Chao1 diversity than controls, the study found. Roughly 5 TRBV segments, TRBV5-6, TRBV5-1 and TRBV20-1 among them, were found more frequent in patients than controls.

This CDR3 comprises 14 residues. V lost 4 bases to trimming and J lost 2 bases; unmatched junction nucleotides: 7. Per the germline V gene, CDR1 is SQVTM and CDR2 is ANQGSEA. Prepared libraries of TCR beta cDNA carried unique molecular identifiers. T cells numbering roughly 0.95 to 10 million gave rise to roughly 0.5 million cDNA molecules. MiXCR was run by TCRdb on the PCR reads, yielding one entry per CDR3 protein. This sample has 740,000 or so distinct CDR3 sequences; roughly 50% occur once, and the top ten carry 4.6%. A few counts support this clonotype. No antigen is known for it. The sequence was obtained from a girl aged 10 to 17 with multiple sclerosis. The sequencing sample was made of blood. V is TRBV29-1 and J is TRBJ2-7, with TRBD1 matching over 8 bases. The CDR3 sequence: CSVAGQGPPYEQYF. CDR3 in DNA: TGCAGCGTTGCTGGACAGGGCCCACCCTACGAGCAGTACTTC.